One sample yielded the 10 T cell receptor beta chains listed below, sequenced in a study of blood T cell repertoires in COVID-19. Repertoires were generated with immunoSEQ multiplex PCR, while TCRdb's copy carries only in-frame clones and drops some. Among roughly 140,000 clones listed, 84% were seen once. Material: peripheral blood. These receptors all stem from a man aged 55-75 years with active or convalescent COVID-19.

The sample holds one count of this clone. Distinct nucleotide sequences in the sample also encode this CDR3. This rearrangement joins TRBV24-1 to TRBJ2-1; 8 bases map to TRBD2. This CDR3 has 14 amino acids. The junction had 6 bases not matched to a gene; V was cut back by 5 bases and J by 7 bases. Germline V lookup: CDR1 KGHDR, CDR2 SFDVKD. This CDR3 is CATSGAGVNNEQFF. CDR3 bases: TGTGCCACCAGTGGAGCGGGAGTAAATAATGAGCAGTTCTTC.

V gene TRBV23-1 combines with J gene TRBJ1-2, with TRBD1 matching over 9 bases. TRBV23-1 is reported as an ORF; its role is uncertain. Trimming took 11 bases from V and 2 from J; bases not matched to a gene: 12. CDR3 length: 15 amino acids. CDR3 nucleotide sequence: TGCGCCTTAACCCGGGACAGGGACCGGAACTATGGCTACACCTTC. Its protein product is CALTRDRDRNYGYTF.

V and J are TRBV19 and TRBJ1-1; a possible D gene is TRBD1 (6 bases). This CDR3 comprises 17 residues. Trimming took 0 bases from V and 1 from J, leaving 15 bases between them. CDR1 LNHDA and CDR2 SQIVND come from the germline V gene (reference sequence). The CDR3 protein is CASSIDLWGPANTEAFF. The CDR3 DNA follows: TGTGCCAGTAGTATAGATCTATGGGGGCCGGCGAACACTGAAGCTTTCTTT.

The chain couples TRBV6-2 or TRBV6-3 to TRBJ1-1, with D maybe TRBD1 (5 bases). Between the trimmed V and J ends, which lost 5 bases and 1 base, there was a span of 20 bases. In germline, CDR1 is MNHEY, CDR2 SVGEGT. The length of the CDR3 is 17 residues. The DNA of the CDR3 is TGTGCCAGCAGTCAATCTTCCACGGGCAGGGCGAACACTGAAGCTTTCTTT. Its translation: CASSQSSTGRANTEAFF.

The J gene is TRBJ1-5, the V gene TRBV2; 7 positions match TRBD1. J lost 3 bases, V lost 5 bases, and 7 bases had no gene match. Germline V gene data show CDR1 as SNHLY and CDR2 as FYNNEI. The length of the CDR3 is 15 residues. For the CDR3, the DNA is TGTGCCAGCAGTCCCAAGACAGGGAACAATCAGCCCCAGCATTTT. Protein: CASSPKTGNNQPQHF.

The chain has TRBV5-5 and TRBJ2-7, with 9 bases matching TRBD1. Per the germline V gene, CDR1 is SGHKS and CDR2 is YYEKEE (reference sequence). Trimming cost V 4 bases and J 4 bases; bases outside gene matches: 9. CDR3 length: 15 residues. The CDR3 nucleotides are TGTGCCAGCAGCCCGGGGACAGGGATCTCGTACGAGCAGTACTTC. Protein sequence: CASSPGTGISYEQYF.

This chain links TRBV7-2 with TRBJ1-6; D is perhaps TRBD1 (6 bases). This CDR3 contains 15 residues. Trimming removed 4 bases from V and 7 bases from J, with 14 bases in between. CDR1 SGHTA and CDR2 FQGNSA come from the germline V gene. CDR3 coding DNA: TGTGCCAGCAGCTCGACACAGGGAACCAATTCACCCCTCCACTTT. Protein sequence: CASSSTQGTNSPLHF.

The chain has TRBV27 and TRBJ1-5; 9 bases are a match to TRBD1. V shed 6 bases, J shed 1 base, and the junction held 7 bases outside the gene matches. The CDR3 runs to 16 residues. The germline V gene encodes CDR1 MNHEY and CDR2 SMNVEV (reference sequence). This chain's CDR3 is CASSSTGTGSNQPQHF. The CDR3 DNA reads TGTGCCAGCAGCTCAACCGGGACAGGGAGCAATCAGCCCCAGCATTTT.

This clone was counted once. The chain carries TRBV4-3 and TRBJ2-2, with 10 bases fitting TRBD1. This CDR3 contains 18 residues. CDR1 is LGHNA and CDR2 is YSLEER in the germline V gene. V shed 0 bases and J 5 bases; nucleotides not matched to a gene: 9. CDR3 protein: CASSQDPPGTGETGELFF. Here the CDR3 DNA reads TGCGCCAGCAGCCAAGACCCGCCCGGGACAGGGGAGACCGGGGAGCTGTTTTTT.

CDR3 region: CATSRDAGLQETQYF. CDR3 DNA: TGTGCCACCAGCAGAGATGCAGGGTTGCAAGAGACCCAGTACTTC. The J gene is TRBJ2-5, the V gene TRBV15; tentatively, D is TRBD1 (5 bases). Germline CDR1 and CDR2: LNHNV and YYDKDF (reference sequence). Trimming shortened V by 0 bases and J by 2 bases, and 10 bases separated the two germline ends. The CDR3 sequence is 15 residues long. Full variable domain (remainder filled in from reference TRBV15 and TRBJ2-5): DAMVIQNPRYQVTQFGKPVTLSCSQTLNHNVMYWYQQKSSQAPKLLFHYYDKDFNNEADTPDNFQSRRPNTSFCFLDIRSPGLGDTAMYLCATSRDAGLQETQYFGPGTRLLVL.